This is a list of T cell receptor beta chains from one sample in a study of blood T cells in healthy people across ages. In TCRdb, the 5' RACE reads were re-called with MiXCR into one record per CDR3 protein. The sample includes 780,000 or so distinct CDR3 sequences, 56% seen only once; the top ten take under 30%. The sequenced sample was blood. All receptors come from a man aged 40-49 years in good health. The CDR3 runs from the conserved cysteine through the conserved F or W. D genes are given only for firm matches. Size values are once, few and many counts, or a class for expanded clones, and some rows have none.

CDR3aa: CASSVAVGGKETEAFF
CDR3nt: TGTGCCAGCAGCGTAGCAGTTGGGGGCAAGGAAACTGAAGCTTTCTTT
abundance: .
d_gene: .
v_gene: TRBV9
len: 16
j_gene: TRBJ1-1

CDR3aa: CASSLILAGDYSYNEQFF
CDR3nt: TGTGCCAGCAGCTTAATACTAGCGGGCGATTACTCCTACAATGAGCAGTTCTTC
abundance: few
d_gene: TRBD2
v_gene: TRBV13
len: 18
j_gene: TRBJ2-1

CDR3aa: CASSQTGALQPQHF
CDR3nt: TGTGCCAGCAGCCAGACAGGGGCCCTGCAGCCCCAGCATTTT
abundance: .
d_gene: TRBD1
v_gene: TRBV11-2
len: 14
j_gene: TRBJ1-5

CDR3aa: CASWGGSYNEQFF
CDR3nt: TGTGCCAGTTGGGGGGGTTCGTACAATGAGCAGTTCTTC
abundance: .
d_gene: TRBD2
v_gene: TRBV6-1
len: 13
j_gene: TRBJ2-1

CDR3aa: CASSYSSGLWETQYF
CDR3nt: TGTGCCAGCAGTTACTCGAGTGGACTATGGGAGACCCAGTACTTC
abundance: .
d_gene: .
v_gene: TRBV6-5
len: 15
j_gene: TRBJ2-5

CDR3aa: CASTTGDAKNIQYF
CDR3nt: TGTGCCAGCACCACCGGGGATGCCAAAAACATTCAGTACTTC
abundance: .
d_gene: .
v_gene: TRBV28
len: 14
j_gene: TRBJ2-4

CDR3aa: CSASTGGGRVVYEQFF
CDR3nt: TGCAGTGCTTCAACCGGGGGAGGAAGAGTGGTCTATGAGCAGTTCTTC
abundance: .
d_gene: .
v_gene: TRBV20-1
len: 16
j_gene: TRBJ2-1

CDR3aa: CASSEASIYTQYF
CDR3nt: TGTGCCAGCAGTGAAGCTTCCATATATACGCAGTATTTT
abundance: .
d_gene: .
v_gene: TRBV6-1
len: 13
j_gene: TRBJ2-3

CDR3aa: CAISEAQTPSSYEQYF
CDR3nt: TGTGCCATCAGTGAGGCACAGACACCAAGCTCCTACGAGCAGTACTTC
abundance: .
d_gene: .
v_gene: TRBV10-3
len: 16
j_gene: TRBJ2-7

CDR3aa: CASSYSWQGAETQYF
CDR3nt: TGTGCCAGCAGTTACTCGTGGCAGGGGGCAGAGACCCAGTACTTC
abundance: .
d_gene: TRBD1
v_gene: TRBV6-5
len: 15
j_gene: TRBJ2-5

CDR3aa: CASKVGQGVYNEQFF
CDR3nt: TGTGCCAGTAAAGTTGGGCAGGGGGTGTACAATGAGCAGTTCTTC
abundance: .
d_gene: TRBD1
v_gene: TRBV19
len: 15
j_gene: TRBJ2-1

CDR3aa: CASSSYYNEQFF
CDR3nt: TGCGCCAGCAGCTCCTATTACAATGAGCAGTTCTTC
abundance: .
d_gene: .
v_gene: TRBV5-1
len: 12
j_gene: TRBJ2-1

CDR3aa: CSVEIAGGAHYEQYF
CDR3nt: TGCAGCGTTGAAATAGCGGGAGGAGCCCATTACGAGCAGTACTTC
abundance: .
d_gene: TRBD2
v_gene: TRBV29-1
len: 15
j_gene: TRBJ2-7

CDR3aa: CATTESTDTQYF
CDR3nt: TGTGCCACAACGGAGTCCACAGATACGCAGTATTTT
abundance: .
d_gene: .
v_gene: TRBV11-2
len: 12
j_gene: TRBJ2-3

CDR3aa: CASSDDVTRETQYF
CDR3nt: TGTGCCAGCAGCGATGACGTAACAAGGGAGACCCAGTACTTC
abundance: few
d_gene: .
v_gene: TRBV7-8
len: 14
j_gene: TRBJ2-5

CDR3aa: CASGTGVTNEKLFF
CDR3nt: TGTGCCAGCGGCACAGGGGTGACTAATGAAAAACTGTTTTTT
abundance: .
d_gene: TRBD1
v_gene: TRBV6-5
len: 14
j_gene: TRBJ1-4

CDR3aa: CASSFQGQPNTEAFF
CDR3nt: TGTGCCAGCAGTTTCCAGGGACAACCAAACACTGAAGCTTTCTTT
abundance: .
d_gene: .
v_gene: TRBV27
len: 15
j_gene: TRBJ1-1

CDR3aa: CASSLGEQETQYF
CDR3nt: TGCGCCAGCAGCTTGGGGGAACAAGAGACCCAGTACTTC
abundance: few
d_gene: .
v_gene: TRBV5-1
len: 13
j_gene: TRBJ2-5

CDR3aa: CSADPTQYF
CDR3nt: TGCAGTGCTGATCCTACCCAGTACTTC
abundance: few
d_gene: .
v_gene: TRBV20-1
len: 9
j_gene: TRBJ2-5

CDR3aa: CASSRNAGGNQPQHF
CDR3nt: TGTGCCAGCAGCCGAAACGCAGGGGGCAATCAGCCCCAGCATTTT
abundance: .
d_gene: .
v_gene: TRBV9
len: 15
j_gene: TRBJ1-5

CDR3aa: CASSSDRESQGNQPQHF
CDR3nt: TGTGCCAGCAGCTCGGACAGGGAAAGTCAGGGCAATCAGCCCCAGCATTTT
abundance: .
d_gene: TRBD1
v_gene: TRBV7-2
len: 17
j_gene: TRBJ1-5

CDR3aa: CASSLSLGERVAKNIQYF
CDR3nt: TGTGCCAGCAGTTTAAGTCTAGGGGAGCGCGTAGCCAAAAACATTCAGTACTTC
abundance: .
d_gene: .
v_gene: TRBV12-3/TRBV12-4
len: 18
j_gene: TRBJ2-4

CDR3aa: CASSPDALGQYF
CDR3nt: TGTGCCAGCAGCCCGGACGCATTGGGGCAGTACTTC
abundance: .
d_gene: .
v_gene: TRBV7-9
len: 12
j_gene: TRBJ2-5

CDR3aa: CASSQGQGGQETQYF
CDR3nt: TGCGCCAGCAGCCAAGGACAGGGGGGACAAGAGACCCAGTACTTC
abundance: .
d_gene: TRBD1
v_gene: TRBV4-3
len: 15
j_gene: TRBJ2-5

CDR3aa: CASRATGENKNIQYF
CDR3nt: TGTGCCAGCAGAGCGACAGGGGAGAACAAAAACATTCAGTACTTC
abundance: .
d_gene: TRBD1
v_gene: TRBV7-9
len: 15
j_gene: TRBJ2-4

CDR3aa: CSVESNEKLFF
CDR3nt: TGCAGCGTTGAGAGTAATGAAAAACTGTTTTTT
abundance: .
d_gene: .
v_gene: TRBV29-1
len: 11
j_gene: TRBJ1-4

CDR3aa: CASSGRDTDTQYF
CDR3nt: TGTGCCAGCAGTGGACGGGACACAGATACGCAGTATTTT
abundance: many
d_gene: .
v_gene: TRBV6-4
len: 13
j_gene: TRBJ2-3